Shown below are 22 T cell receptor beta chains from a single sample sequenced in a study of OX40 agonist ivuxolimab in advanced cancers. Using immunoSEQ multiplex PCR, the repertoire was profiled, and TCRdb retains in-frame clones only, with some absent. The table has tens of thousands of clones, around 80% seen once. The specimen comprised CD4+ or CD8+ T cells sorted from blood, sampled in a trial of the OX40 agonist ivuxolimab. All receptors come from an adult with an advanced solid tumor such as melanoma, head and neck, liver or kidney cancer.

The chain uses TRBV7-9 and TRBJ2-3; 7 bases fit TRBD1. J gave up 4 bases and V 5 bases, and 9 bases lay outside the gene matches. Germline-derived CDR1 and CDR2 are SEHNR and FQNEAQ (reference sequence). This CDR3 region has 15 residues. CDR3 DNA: TGTGCCAGCAGCCTAGGGGACAGCACGGCAGATACGCAGTATTTT. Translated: CASSLGDSTADTQYF.

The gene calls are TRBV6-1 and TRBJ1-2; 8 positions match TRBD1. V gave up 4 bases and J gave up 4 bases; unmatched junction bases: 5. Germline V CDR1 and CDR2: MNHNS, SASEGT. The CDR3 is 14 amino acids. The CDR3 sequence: CASSAPGQVYGYTF. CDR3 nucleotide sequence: TGTGCCAGCAGTGCTCCGGGACAGGTCTATGGCTACACCTTC.

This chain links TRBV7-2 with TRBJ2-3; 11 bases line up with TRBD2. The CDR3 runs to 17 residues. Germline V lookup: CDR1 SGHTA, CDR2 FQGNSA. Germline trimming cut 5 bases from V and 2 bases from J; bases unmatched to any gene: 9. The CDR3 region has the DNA TGTGCCAGCAGCCCTACCCCACTAGCGGGAGCCACAGATACGCAGTATTTT. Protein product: CASSPTPLAGATDTQYF. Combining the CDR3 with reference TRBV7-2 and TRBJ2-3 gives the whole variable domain GAGVSQSPSNKVTEKGKDVELRCDPISGHTALYWYRQSLGQGLEFLIYFQGNSAPDKSGLPSDRFSAERTGGSVSTLTIQRTQQEDSAVYLCASSPTPLAGATDTQYFGPGTRLTVL.

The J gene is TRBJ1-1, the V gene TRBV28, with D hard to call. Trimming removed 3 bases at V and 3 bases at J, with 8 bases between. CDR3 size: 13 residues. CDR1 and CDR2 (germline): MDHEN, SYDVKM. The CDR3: CASSFPGDTEAFF. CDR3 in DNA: TGTGCCAGCAGTTTTCCCGGGGACACTGAAGCTTTCTTT.

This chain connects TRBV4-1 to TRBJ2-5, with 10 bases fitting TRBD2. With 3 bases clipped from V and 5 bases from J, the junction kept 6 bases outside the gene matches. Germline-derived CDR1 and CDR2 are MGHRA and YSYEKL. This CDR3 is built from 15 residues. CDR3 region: CASSHPAGGRETQYF. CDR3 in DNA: TGCGCCAGCAGCCACCCAGCGGGGGGGCGGGAGACCCAGTACTTC.

The CDR3 is CASSLGSLNTEAFF. CDR3 coding DNA: TGTGCCAGCAGCTTGGGCAGTCTGAACACTGAAGCTTTCTTT. The chain links TRBV13 to TRBJ1-1; D ambiguous. Germline V lookup: CDR1 PRHDT, CDR2 FYEKMQ (reference sequence). Trimming left V 3 bases short and J 0 bases short, with 8 bases between. The CDR3 is made up of 14 amino acids.

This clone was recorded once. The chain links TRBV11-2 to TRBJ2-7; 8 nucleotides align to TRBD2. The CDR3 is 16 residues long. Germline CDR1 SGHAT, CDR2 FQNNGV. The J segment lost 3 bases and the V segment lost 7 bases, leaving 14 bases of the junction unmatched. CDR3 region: CASTLLGPGGLYEQYF. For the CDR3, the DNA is TGTGCCAGCACCCTCTTGGGGCCGGGGGGGCTCTACGAGCAGTACTTC.

The DNA for the CDR3 is TGTGCCAGCAGTCGCTCCGGGCTAGAAGCGGGCGAAGCTTTCTTT. This gives the protein CASSRSGLEAGEAFF. The chain uses TRBV7-2 and TRBJ1-1; D is unresolved. This CDR3 spans 15 amino acids. Trimming cost V 6 bases and J 8 bases, with 22 bases left between them. Per germline, CDR1 SGHTA and CDR2 FQGNSA. Filled out from reference TRBV7-2 and TRBJ1-1, the complete variable domain reads GAGVSQSPSNKVTEKGKDVELRCDPISGHTALYWYRQSLGQGLEFLIYFQGNSAPDKSGLPSDRFSAERTGGSVSTLTIQRTQQEDSAVYLCASSRSGLEAGEAFFGQGTRLTVV.

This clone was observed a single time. CDR3 nucleotides: TGCGCCAGCAGACCAGGTCCTTCACCCTACAATGAGCAGTTCTTC. Residues: CASRPGPSPYNEQFF. The chain links TRBV4-1 to TRBJ2-1; D is undetermined. V was pared by 6 bases and J by 2 bases, with 14 bases between. The CDR3 covers 15 residues. Germline values: CDR1 MGHRA, CDR2 YSYEKL.

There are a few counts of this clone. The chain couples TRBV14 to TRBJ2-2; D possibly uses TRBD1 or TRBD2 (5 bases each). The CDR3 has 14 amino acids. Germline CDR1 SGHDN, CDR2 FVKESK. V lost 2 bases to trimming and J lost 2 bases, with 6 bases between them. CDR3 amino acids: CASSQRDNTGELFF. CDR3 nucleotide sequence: TGTGCCAGCAGCCAAAGGGACAACACCGGGGAGCTGTTTTTT.

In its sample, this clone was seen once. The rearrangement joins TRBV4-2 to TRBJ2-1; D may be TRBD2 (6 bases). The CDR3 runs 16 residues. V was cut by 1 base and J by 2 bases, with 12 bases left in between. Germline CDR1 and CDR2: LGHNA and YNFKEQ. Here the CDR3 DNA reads TGTGCCAGCAGCCAAGCTGCGGGAACACCCTACAATGAGCAGTTCTTC. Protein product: CASSQAAGTPYNEQFF.

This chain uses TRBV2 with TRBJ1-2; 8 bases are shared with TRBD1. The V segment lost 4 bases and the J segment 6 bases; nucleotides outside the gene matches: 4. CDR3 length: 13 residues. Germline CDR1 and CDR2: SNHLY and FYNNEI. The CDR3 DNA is TGTGCCAGCAGTGTAAGGACAGGGCATGGCTACACCTTC. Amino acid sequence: CASSVRTGHGYTF.

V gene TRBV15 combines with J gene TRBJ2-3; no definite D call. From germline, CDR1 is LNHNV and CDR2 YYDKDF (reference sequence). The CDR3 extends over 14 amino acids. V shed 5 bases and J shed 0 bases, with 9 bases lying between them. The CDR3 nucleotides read TGTGCCACCAGCGGCCAGTTTAGCACAGATACGCAGTATTTT. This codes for CATSGQFSTDTQYF.

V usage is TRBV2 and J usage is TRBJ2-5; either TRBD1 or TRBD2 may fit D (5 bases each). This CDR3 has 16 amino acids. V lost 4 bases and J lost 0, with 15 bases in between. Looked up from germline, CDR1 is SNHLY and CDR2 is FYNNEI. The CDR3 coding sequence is TGTGCCAGCAGTGGCAGGGACCATTTGTACCAAGAGACCCAGTACTTC. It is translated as CASSGRDHLYQETQYF.

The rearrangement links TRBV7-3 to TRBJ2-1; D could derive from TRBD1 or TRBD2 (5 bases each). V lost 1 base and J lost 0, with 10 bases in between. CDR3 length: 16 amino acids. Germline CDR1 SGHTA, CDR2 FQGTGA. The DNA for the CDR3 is TGTGCCAGCAGCTTAAATCCAGGGAGCTCCTACAATGAGCAGTTCTTC. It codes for CASSLNPGSSYNEQFF.

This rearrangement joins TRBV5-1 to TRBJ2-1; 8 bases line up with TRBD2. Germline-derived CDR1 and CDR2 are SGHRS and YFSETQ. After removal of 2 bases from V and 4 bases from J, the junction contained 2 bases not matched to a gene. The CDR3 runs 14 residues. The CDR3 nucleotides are TGCGCCAGCAGCTTTGGCGGGGGGTACAATGAGCAGTTCTTC. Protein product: CASSFGGGYNEQFF. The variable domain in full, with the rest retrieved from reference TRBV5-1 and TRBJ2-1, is KAGVTQTPRYLIKTRGQQVTLSCSPISGHRSVSWYQQTPGQGLQFLFEYFSETQRNKGNFPGRFSGRQFSNSRSEMNVSTLELGDSALYLCASSFGGGYNEQFFGPGTRLTVL.

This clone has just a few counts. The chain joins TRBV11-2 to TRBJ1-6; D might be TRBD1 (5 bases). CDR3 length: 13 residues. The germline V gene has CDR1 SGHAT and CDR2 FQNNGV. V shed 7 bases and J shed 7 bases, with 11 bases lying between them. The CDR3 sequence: CASNQGTNSPLHF. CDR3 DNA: TGTGCCAGCAACCAGGGTACCAATTCACCCCTCCACTTT.

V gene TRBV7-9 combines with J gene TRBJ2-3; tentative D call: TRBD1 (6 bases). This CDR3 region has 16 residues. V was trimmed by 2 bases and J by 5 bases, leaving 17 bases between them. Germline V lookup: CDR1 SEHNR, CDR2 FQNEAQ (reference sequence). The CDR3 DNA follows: TGTGCCAGCAGCTTACGAAGGGGGAAGACAGGAGATACGCAGTATTTT. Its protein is CASSLRRGKTGDTQYF.

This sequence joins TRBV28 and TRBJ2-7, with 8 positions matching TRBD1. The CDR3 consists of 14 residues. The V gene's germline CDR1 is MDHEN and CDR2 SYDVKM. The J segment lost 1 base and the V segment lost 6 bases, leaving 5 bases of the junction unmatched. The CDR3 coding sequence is TGTGCCAGCAGCCAAGACAGGGGATCCTACGAGCAGTACTTC. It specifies CASSQDRGSYEQYF.

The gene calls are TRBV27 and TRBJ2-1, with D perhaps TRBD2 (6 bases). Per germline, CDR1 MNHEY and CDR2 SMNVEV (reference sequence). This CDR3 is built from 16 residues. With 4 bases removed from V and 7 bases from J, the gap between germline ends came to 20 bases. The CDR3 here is CASSSHLAPRGNEQFF. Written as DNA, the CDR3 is TGTGCCAGCAGTTCACACCTAGCGCCCCGAGGGAATGAGCAGTTCTTC.

Here the CDR3 reads CASSLEAAGRETQYF. CDR3 DNA: TGTGCCAGCAGTTTAGAGGCTGCTGGTCGGGAGACCCAGTACTTC. The chain links TRBV28 to TRBJ2-5, with D hard to call. The CDR3 loop spans 15 amino acids. Trimming took off 2 bases at V and 5 bases at J, with 15 bases between the two ends. Looked up from germline, CDR1 is MDHEN and CDR2 is SYDVKM. Based on the CDR3 plus reference TRBV28 and TRBJ2-5, the full variable domain is DVKVTQSSRYLVKRTGEKVFLECVQDMDHENMFWYRQDPGLGLRLIYFSYDVKMKEKGDIPEGYSVSREKKERFSLILESASTNQTSMYLCASSLEAAGRETQYFGPGTRLLVL.

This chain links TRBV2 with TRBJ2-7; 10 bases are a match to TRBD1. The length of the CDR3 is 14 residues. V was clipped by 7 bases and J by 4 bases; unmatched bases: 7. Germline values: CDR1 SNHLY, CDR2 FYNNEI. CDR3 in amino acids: CASTGTGAVYEQYF. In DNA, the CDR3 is TGTGCCAGCACAGGGACAGGGGCGGTGTACGAGCAGTACTTC.